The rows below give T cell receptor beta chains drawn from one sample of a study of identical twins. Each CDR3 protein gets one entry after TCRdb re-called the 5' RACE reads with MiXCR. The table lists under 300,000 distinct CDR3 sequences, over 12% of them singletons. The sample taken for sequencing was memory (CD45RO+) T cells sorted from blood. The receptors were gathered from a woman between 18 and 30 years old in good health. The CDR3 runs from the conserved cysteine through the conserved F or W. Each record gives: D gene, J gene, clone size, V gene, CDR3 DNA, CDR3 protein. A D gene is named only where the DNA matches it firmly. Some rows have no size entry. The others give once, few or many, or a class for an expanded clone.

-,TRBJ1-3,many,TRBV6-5,TGTGCCAGCAGGTGGGGGGACGCCATATATTTT,CASRWGDAIYF
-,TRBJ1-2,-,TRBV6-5,TGTGCCAGCAGTGGCGGTTATGGCTACACCTTC,CASSGGYGYTF
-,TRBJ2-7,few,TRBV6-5,TGTGCCAGCAGTTACTCCGAGTCTTCTGTCTACGAGCAGTACTTC,CASSYSESSVYEQYF
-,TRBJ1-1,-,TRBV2,TGTGCCAGCAGTGAAGAGGAGGGGGTAACTGAAGCTTTCTTT,CASSEEEGVTEAFF
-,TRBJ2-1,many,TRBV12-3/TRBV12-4,TGTGCCAGCAGACTAGCTGGGGAATTAGAGCAGTTCTTC,CASRLAGELEQFF
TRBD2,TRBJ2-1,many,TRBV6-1,TGTGCCAGCAAGCGGGGGGGCTGGGGTGAGCAGTTCTTC,CASKRGGWGEQFF
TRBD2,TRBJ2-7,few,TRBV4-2,TGTGCCAGCAGCCCCCAGACCGGGACTAGCGGGGTCTACGAGCAGTACTTC,CASSPQTGTSGVYEQYF
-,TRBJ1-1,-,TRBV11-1,TGTGCCAGCAGCAATCCGGGACTGAGAATAGAAGCTTTCTTT,CASSNPGLRIEAFF
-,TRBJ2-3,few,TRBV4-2,TGTGCCAGCAGCCAAGACCCTATCACGGCAGATACGCAGTATTTT,CASSQDPITADTQYF
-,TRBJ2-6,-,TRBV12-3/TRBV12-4,TGTGCCAGCAGCCCCGACAGAGACGTCCTGACTTTC,CASSPDRDVLTF
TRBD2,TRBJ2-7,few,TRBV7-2,TGTGCCAGCAGCCAGACTAGCGGGCCTTCCTACGAGCAGTACTTC,CASSQTSGPSYEQYF
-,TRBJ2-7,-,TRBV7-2,TGTGCCAGCAGCTTAGAAGTGGGGCACACCTACGAGCAGTACTTC,CASSLEVGHTYEQYF
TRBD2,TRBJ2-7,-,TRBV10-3,TGTGCCATCAGTGGTGGCGGGAGCTCCTACGAGCAGTACTTC,CAISGGGSSYEQYF
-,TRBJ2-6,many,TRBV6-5,TGTGCCAGCAGTTTCCCTGGGGCCAACGTCCTGACTTTC,CASSFPGANVLTF
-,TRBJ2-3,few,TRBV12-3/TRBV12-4,TGTGCCAGCAGTTTGGTTGGAGCTGGCACAGATACGCAGTATTTT,CASSLVGAGTDTQYF
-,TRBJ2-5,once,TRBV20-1,TGCAGTGCGAACCGACCTGGGGTAGAGACCCAGTACTTC,CSANRPGVETQYF
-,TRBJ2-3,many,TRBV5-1,TGCGCCAGCAGCTTGGAAAGTGCGGATACGCAGTATTTT,CASSLESADTQYF
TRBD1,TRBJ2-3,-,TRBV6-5,TGTGCCAGCAGTTACCGAGGGACAGAAAGCACAGATACGCAGTATTTT,CASSYRGTESTDTQYF
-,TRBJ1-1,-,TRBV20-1,TGCAGTGCTCTAGACGTCCAGAACACTGAAGCTTTCTTT,CSALDVQNTEAFF
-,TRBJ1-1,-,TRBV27,TGTGCCAGCAGTTTAGGACCCTTCGGTCACTTCCTCTTT,CASSLGPFGHFLF
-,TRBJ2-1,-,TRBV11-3,TGTGCCAGCAGCAGCGGACCCGCCTACAATGAGCAGTTCTTC,CASSSGPAYNEQFF
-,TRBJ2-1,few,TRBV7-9,TGTGCCAGCAGCTTAGTTGGCTACCGCTCCTACAATGAGCAGTTCTTC,CASSLVGYRSYNEQFF
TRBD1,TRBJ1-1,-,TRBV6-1,TGTGCCAGCAGGGACAGGAAGAACACTGAAGCTTTCTTT,CASRDRKNTEAFF
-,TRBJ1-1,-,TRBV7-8,TGTGCCAGCAGCTTAGGGACTCACACTGAAGCTTTCTTT,CASSLGTHTEAFF
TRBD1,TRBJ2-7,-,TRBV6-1,TGTGCCAGCAGGACCGGGACAGGGGGCTACGAGCAGTACTTC,CASRTGTGGYEQYF
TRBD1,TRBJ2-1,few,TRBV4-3,TGCGCCAGCAGCCTGGGACAGGGCTATGAGCAGTTCTTC,CASSLGQGYEQFF
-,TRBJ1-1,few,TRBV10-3,TGTGCCATCAGGGACCACAAAGCGGGGTCAGGCGGCACTGAAGCTTTCTTT,CAIRDHKAGSGGTEAFF
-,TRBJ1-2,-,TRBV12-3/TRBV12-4,TGTGCCAGCAGCAAGGTTGGCGGCTACACCTTC,CASSKVGGYTF
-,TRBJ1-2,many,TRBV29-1,TGCAGCGTTCCCGCGAGGGGGGCGCGTTATGGCTACACCTTC,CSVPARGARYGYTF
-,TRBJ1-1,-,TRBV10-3,TGTGCCATCAGTGAGACAGGGAACACTGAAGCTTTCTTT,CAISETGNTEAFF
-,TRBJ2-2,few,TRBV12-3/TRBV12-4,TGTGCCAGCACCCCCACAAGGGCAGGCGGGGAGCTGTTTTTT,CASTPTRAGGELFF
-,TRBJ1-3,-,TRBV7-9,TGTGCCAGCAGCCCCCGGACATTCGCCGGAAACACCATATATTTT,CASSPRTFAGNTIYF
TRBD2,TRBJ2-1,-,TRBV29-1,TGCAGCGCTCTAAAAGCGGGAGGGCCCTCTGAGCAGTTCTTC,CSALKAGGPSEQFF
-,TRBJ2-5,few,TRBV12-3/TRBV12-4,TGTGCCAGCAGTTTAGGGGACACGTACCAAGAGACCCAGTACTTC,CASSLGDTYQETQYF
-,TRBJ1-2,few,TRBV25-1,TGTGCCAGCAGAGGGAGAAACTATGGCTACACCTTC,CASRGRNYGYTF
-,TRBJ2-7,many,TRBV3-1,TGTGCCAGCAGCCCCAATCTACTATTCTCCTACGAGCAGTACTTC,CASSPNLLFSYEQYF
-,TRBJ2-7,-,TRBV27,TGTGCCAGCAGTTTACGGCAGGGCTACGAGCAGTACTTC,CASSLRQGYEQYF
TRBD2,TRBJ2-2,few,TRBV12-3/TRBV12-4,TGTGCCAGCAGCTCGGGACTAGCGGGAGCCGGGGAGCTGTTTTTT,CASSSGLAGAGELFF
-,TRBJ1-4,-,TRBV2,TGTGCCAGCAGTTATGATGAAAAACTGTTTTTT,CASSYDEKLFF
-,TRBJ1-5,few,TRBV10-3,TGTGCCATCAGTGACAGGGATGTTTATCCCCAGCATTTT,CAISDRDVYPQHF
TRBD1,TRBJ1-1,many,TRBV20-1,TGCAGTGCTAGCAGTCTGGGACAGGGGAACACTGAAGCTTTCTTT,CSASSLGQGNTEAFF
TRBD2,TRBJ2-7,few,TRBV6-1,TGTGCCAGCATAGCGGGGGGGCTTGTAGCTGAGCAGTACTTC,CASIAGGLVAEQYF
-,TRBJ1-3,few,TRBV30,TGTGCCTGGAGGTTGGGCTCTGGAAACACCATATATTTT,CAWRLGSGNTIYF
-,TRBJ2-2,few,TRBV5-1,TGCGCCAGCAGCCAAGACACACCGAACACCGGGGAGCTGTTTTTT,CASSQDTPNTGELFF
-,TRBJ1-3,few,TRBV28,TGTGCCAGCCTGGGAGAATCTGGAAACACCATATATTTT,CASLGESGNTIYF
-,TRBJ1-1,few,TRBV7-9,TGTGCCAGCAGCTTATCGGCCCTAACGGCTGAAGCTTTCTTT,CASSLSALTAEAFF
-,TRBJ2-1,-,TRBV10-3,TGTGCCTCCGGACTACCTCTTGTGAATGAGCAGTTCTTC,CASGLPLVNEQFF
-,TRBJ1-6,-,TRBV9,TGTGCCAGCAGCGTCGGGTCCCAACTCTCGTCACCCCTCCACTTT,CASSVGSQLSSPLHF
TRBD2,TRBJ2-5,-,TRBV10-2,TGCGCCAGCAGTGTAAGCGGGGGAGAAGAGACCCAGTACTTC,CASSVSGGEETQYF
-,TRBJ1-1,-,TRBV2,TGTGCCAGCAGTGAATCGCTCTCGGCTTTCTTT,CASSESLSAFF
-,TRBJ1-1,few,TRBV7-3,TGTGCCAGCAGCCCGAGGACAGACGGGGTTACTGAAGCTTTCTTT,CASSPRTDGVTEAFF
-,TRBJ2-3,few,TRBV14,TGTGCCAGCAGCGCGGGACGGCATACAGATACGCAGTATTTT,CASSAGRHTDTQYF
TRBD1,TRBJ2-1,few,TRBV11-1,TGTGCCAGCAGCTTAATCCGACAGGGGGAATGGGCTACTCTCTACAATGAGCAGTTCTTC,CASSLIRQGEWATLYNEQFF
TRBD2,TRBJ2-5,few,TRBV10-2,TGCGCCAGCAGTGAGAGACTAGCCGAGACCCAGTACTTC,CASSERLAETQYF
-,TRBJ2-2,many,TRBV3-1,TGTGCCAGCAGCCTCCCGGTTGGGGAGCTGTTTTTT,CASSLPVGELFF
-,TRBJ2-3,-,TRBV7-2,TGTGCCAGCAGCTCTGAGCGGTTGAATACGCAGTATTTT,CASSSERLNTQYF
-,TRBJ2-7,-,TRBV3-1,TGTGCCAGCAGCCAAGCCACAGGGATCTACGAGCAGTACTTC,CASSQATGIYEQYF
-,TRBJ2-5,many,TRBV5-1,TGTGCCAGCAGCTTCAGGGAGACCCAGTACTTC,CASSFRETQYF